This TCR beta chain comes out of a study of T cells in tuberculosis. Whole-study findings and limits: Smaller distances to GMM-specific TCRs suggested their expansion in active tuberculosis. Shorter CDR3-alpha in active tuberculosis partly drove smaller distances.

The time point is: new active TB diagnosis, blood taken before or within 7 days of starting treatment. HIV-seronegative South African adults aged 18 years or older had newly diagnosed active tuberculosis. Unsorted cryopreserved PBMC were sequenced, averaging approximately 100,000 T cells per clinical donor. As to this clone: Its cognate antigen is unknown.

Measured with immunoSEQ multiplex PCR; TCRdb has only the in-frame clones, and not every one. The table includes tens of thousands of clones, about 85% detected once. CDR1 is DFQATT, CDR2 SNEGSKA, per germline (reference sequence). The ends were cut back, 5 bases at V and 11 bases at J, with 6 bases in the middle. The length of the CDR3 is 8 residues. Sequences were derived from PBMCs, sampled at tuberculosis diagnosis. This sequence was found in an adult with tuberculosis. The rearrangement joins TRBV20-1 to TRBJ1-1; D ambiguous. This CDR3 reads CSAPGAFF. CDR3 DNA: TGCAGTGCTCCCGGGGCTTTCTTT.